The rows below give T cell receptor beta chains drawn from one sample of a study of cytomegalovirus exposure and HLA in healthy donors. Libraries were prepared by immunoSEQ multiplex PCR; TCRdb keeps only in-frame clonotypes and omits some of them. The sample contains more than 90,000 clones, about four fifths of which appear only once. The sample taken for sequencing was PBMCs. These receptors came from a woman aged 40 to 50 in good health and CMV-seronegative. Both conserved end residues are part of each CDR3. A D gene is named only where the DNA matches it firmly. Clone size appears in some rows only: once, few, many, or a class for an expanded clone.

size	V	J	D	DNA	CDR3
few	TRBV6-5	TRBJ1-1	TRBD1	TGTGCCAGCAGTTATCGGCCCACAGGGGCCACTGAAGCTTTCTTT	CASSYRPTGATEAFF
NA	TRBV27	TRBJ1-6	TRBD1	TGTGCCAGCAGGGGACAGGGAAGCTCCTATAATTCACCCCTCCACTTT	CASRGQGSSYNSPLHF
once	TRBV18	TRBJ1-1	NA	TGTGCCAGCTCACCACCAGGCCCGGGGAGTATCACTGAAGCTTTCTTT	CASSPPGPGSITEAFF
once	TRBV7-3	TRBJ2-3	TRBD1	TGTGCCAGCAGCATTCAGGGGGCCACGCCAGATACGCAGTATTTT	CASSIQGATPDTQYF
NA	TRBV9	TRBJ2-7	NA	TGTGCCAGCAGCCCCCGGGGGCGGGAGAAATTCCACGAGCAGTACTTC	CASSPRGREKFHEQYF
NA	TRBV30	TRBJ1-2	TRBD1	TGTGCCTGGAGTGGAACGAGGGGACAGGTGACTAACTATGGCTACACCTTC	CAWSGTRGQVTNYGYTF
NA	TRBV2	TRBJ2-1	TRBD1	TGTGCCAGCAGTGAAATAGGGGTCGGGACAGACTATTACAATGAGCAGTTCTTC	CASSEIGVGTDYYNEQFF
few	TRBV5-5	TRBJ1-5	NA	TGTGCCAGCAGCTGGGGAGGGCCTTCTAATCAGCCCCAGCATTTT	CASSWGGPSNQPQHF
NA	TRBV11-2	TRBJ2-1	NA	TGTGCCAGCAGCTTAAGCCCTCGGCAGGGATCGTACAATGAGCAGTTCTTC	CASSLSPRQGSYNEQFF
NA	TRBV5-1	TRBJ2-3	NA	TGCGCCAGCAGCTTTGGACTTGTAGATACGCAGTATTTT	CASSFGLVDTQYF
once	TRBV5-6	TRBJ1-6	NA	TGTGCCAGCAGCTTGGACAGGCCAACCCTTTCACCCCTCCACTTT	CASSLDRPTLSPLHF
NA	TRBV27	TRBJ1-6	TRBD1	TGTGCCAGCAGTCTTACCGACAGGGGAGAATCACCCCTCCACTTT	CASSLTDRGESPLHF
NA	TRBV4-3	TRBJ2-6	NA	TGCGCCAGCAGCCAAGAGCGTACGGTCTCTGGGGCCAACGTCCTGACTTTC	CASSQERTVSGANVLTF
NA	TRBV25-1	TRBJ2-1	TRBD1	TGTGCCAGCAGTGAATGGCCGGACAGGGCTTTTACAAATGAGCAGTTCTTC	CASSEWPDRAFTNEQFF
NA	TRBV28	TRBJ1-1	NA	TGTGCCAGCAGTTTCCTCACTGAAGCTTTCTTT	CASSFLTEAFF
NA	TRBV19	TRBJ1-2	NA	TGTGCCAGTAGCCAGGGCCCCCTGGACTATGGCTACACCTTC	CASSQGPLDYGYTF
NA	TRBV6-5	TRBJ2-1	NA	TGTGCCAGCAGTAGGGGTGCCTACAATGAGCAGTTCTTC	CASSRGAYNEQFF
once	TRBV5-6	TRBJ1-5	TRBD1	TGTGCCAGCAGCTTGCTGGACAGGGAGAGTCAGCCCCAGCATTTT	CASSLLDRESQPQHF
NA	TRBV28	TRBJ1-2	NA	TGTGCCAGCACCCAAGGGGCGGGGATCACCTATGGCTACACCTTC	CASTQGAGITYGYTF
once	TRBV5-1	TRBJ2-7	TRBD2	TGCGCCAGCAGCTTGAGGCTAGCGGGTTCCTACGAGCAGTACTTC	CASSLRLAGSYEQYF
NA	TRBV6-4	TRBJ2-1	NA	TGTGCCAGCAGTCCCGACTTCGGGAATGAGCAGTTCTTC	CASSPDFGNEQFF
NA	TRBV7-2	TRBJ2-1	TRBD2	TGTGCCAGCGCCACGGGACTAGCGGGTTACAATGAGCAGTTCTTC	CASATGLAGYNEQFF
NA	TRBV9	TRBJ2-1	TRBD2	TGTGCCAGCAGCTTGGGTCTAGCGGACAATGAGCAGTTCTTC	CASSLGLADNEQFF
NA	TRBV19	TRBJ1-1	NA	TGTGCCAGTAGTAAAGTAGGAAGCGGCACTGAAGCTTTCTTT	CASSKVGSGTEAFF
NA	TRBV7-6	TRBJ2-7	TRBD1	TGTGCCAGCAGCTTACGGTTCACCGGGACAGGGGCTCACGAGCAGTACTTC	CASSLRFTGTGAHEQYF
NA	TRBV19	TRBJ2-2	NA	TGTGCCAGTAGTATTGGTCCGGGACTGGACACCGGGGAGCTGTTTTTT	CASSIGPGLDTGELFF
NA	TRBV5-4	TRBJ2-1	TRBD2	TGTGCCAGCAGCTTAGGGAGGGACTCCCGTAGGTTCTTC	CASSLGRDSRRFF
NA	TRBV28	TRBJ2-5	TRBD2	TGTGCCAGCAGTTTAAGCGGGAGAGTGGAGACCCAGTACTTC	CASSLSGRVETQYF
NA	TRBV10-1	TRBJ2-1	TRBD2	TGCGCCAGCAGTGGACTAGCGGGAGGTGAGCAGTTCTTC	CASSGLAGGEQFF
NA	TRBV28	TRBJ2-5	NA	TGTGCCAGCAGTTTTGAGCCCCAAGAGACCCAGTACTTC	CASSFEPQETQYF
NA	TRBV6-4	TRBJ1-2	TRBD1	TGTGCCAGCAGTGACATCGACAGGGCTACTGGCTACACCTTC	CASSDIDRATGYTF
few	TRBV2	TRBJ2-7	TRBD2	TGTGCCATCTCAGCGGGGGGGACCTACGAGCAGTACTTC	CAISAGGTYEQYF
NA	TRBV6-4	TRBJ2-3	TRBD1	TGTGCCAGCAGTGTCGGGACAGCAAGAAGCACAGATACGCAGTATTTT	CASSVGTARSTDTQYF